This T cell receptor (beta chain) was identified in a study of cytomegalovirus exposure and HLA in healthy donors (TCRdb year 2017). Describing the broader study: According to an earlier analysis of 550 to 750 of the donors, 200 million or so T cells yielded roughly 100 million unique TCR beta sequences and less than 300 Gb of sequence data. Around 300 gigabases of sequencing data and 80 million or so unique TCR sequences were included in an early release covering roughly 600 HLA-typed donors. Of the approximately 400 genotyped donors, around 81% fell in the genetic ancestry cluster associated with self-reported Caucasian donors. The aim of the study was to test whether cataloging public T cell receptors could identify signatures of past pathogen exposure. The T cell repertoires of 666 subjects were profiled by immunosequencing and related to cytomegalovirus serostatus. Besides the first cohort of 666 subjects, a separate validation cohort made up of 120 different subjects was used. To predict cytomegalovirus infection status, the study brought together high-throughput TCR immunosequencing, statistical association of individual TCRs with disease status, and machine learning. In a later analysis, previously published TCR beta repertoires from some 640 donors were re-analyzed and high-resolution HLA genotyping was added so that TCR occurrence patterns could be studied. In the later analysis, no new phenotypic data were used to find candidate immune exposures; instead, reliance was placed on TCR beta sequences and their occurrence across donors. In an earlier analysis of over 550 of the donors, high-throughput TCR beta sequencing was used to judge whether each TCR beta V gene segment behaved as functional or pseudogenic. Donor age, sex, ethnicity and CMV serostatus were collected together with the repertoire data. Genome-wide SNP genotypes for about 65% of the roughly 670 donors were used in a later genetic analysis, which treated that subset as a discovery cohort. Every repertoire in the discovery cohort had been generated on one and the same sequencing platform. Class I and class II HLA loci were covered by the typing at four-digit resolution. The number of typed donors differed by locus: roughly 629-630 for A, B, C, DRB1 and DQB1; about 520 for DQA1; over 600 for DPA1; and some 450 for DPB1. About five DR-DQ haplotypes were treated as single units for association and clustering because of strong linkage in the cohort. Across 398 genotyped donors of the cohort, an average of about 240,000 unique TCR beta nucleotide sequences per donor were sequenced, and approximately 17% of those sequences were non-productive. Points the paper makes about the study in general: The 87-base-pair reads could not distinguish some IMGT-functional V segments, including TRBV6-2 and TRBV6-3, so those segments were excluded. A further reported finding was that TCR beta sequences accurately predicted the HLA-A and HLA-B alleles for most subjects in the first cohort. In a later analysis, HLA-associated TCR beta chains showed more clonal expansion and lower generation probabilities than non-associated chains that were equally common. This cohort had only TCR beta chains sequenced, and the lack of alpha or paired-chain data limited which features could be detected. Most TCR sequences were seen in very few donors, while some public TCRs were found in many individuals. According to a later analysis, TCR association rates differed among HLA loci, with DRB1 alleles showing the most associated TCRs and HLA-C alleles showing the fewest. An earlier analysis of some 560 of the donors showed that most TCR beta V segments appeared in productive rearrangements either about 87% or about 30% of the time, which broadly matched IMGT annotations. The only immune exposure information available for the cohort was CMV serostatus. Fewer than 20 rarely observed V segments, including chromosome 9 orphons, were excluded from the earlier analysis of some 590 of the donors because counts were too low. Because some donors lacked HLA typing at each locus, the association tests relied only on the typed subset. It was suggested by the authors that the approach could potentially be generalized to other disease states and immunological phenotypes. In a later genetic analysis, a missense DCLRE1C variant was associated with V-gene and J-gene trimming of TCR beta chains, and the association was replicated in an independent cohort. A later analysis found that most CMV-associated TCR beta chains appeared HLA-restricted, with HLA associations seemingly driven largely by CMV exposure. Three of the identified cytomegalovirus-associated TCR beta chains were confirmed in vitro to be specific for cytomegalovirus antigens. Strong co-occurrence of HLA alleles, especially DR and DQ, made assigning TCR associations to individual alleles difficult. In the study, 150 to 200 TCR beta chains were listed as associated with cytomegalovirus. Specific HLA alleles were associated with roughly 17,000 TCR beta sequences at a false discovery rate of 0.05 in a later analysis. Compared with the roughly 720-donor mean, donors in an Asian-associated ancestry cluster had fewer N-insertions in productive TCRs, according to a later genetic analysis. The presence/absence analyses assumed that sequencing depth was roughly uniform across donors, and that assumption may not be true. Linkage disequilibrium might explain the correlated functional status among segregating V segments, but an unknown experimental factor could not be excluded. The classifier was reported to diagnose cytomegalovirus status with high specificity and sensitivity in both the original cohort and the validation cohort. Several of the top co-occurrence clusters appeared to be linked to parvovirus B19, influenza, CMV and Epstein-Barr virus, according to a later analysis. The sequencing pipeline was judged likely to have produced a cluster of highly shared sequence variants as a technical artifact.

The library was prepared using the immunoSEQ multiplex PCR assay. A mixture of 60 forward primers for TCR Vbeta segments and 13 reverse primers for TCR Jbeta segments was used in the multiplex PCR. Amplification of the CDR3 region of rearranged TCR beta genes was performed with a multiplex PCR assay on genomic DNA. Amplified TCR beta libraries were sequenced as 87-base-pair reads on the Illumina HiSeq System. For the original study's pipeline: Across the roughly 600 repertoires, a later analysis counted some 81 million unique TCR beta chains, 9.5 million to 12 million of which were shared by at least two donors. To remove PCR and sequencing errors, raw reads were error-corrected and collapsed into unique sequences using a nearest-neighbor algorithm that merged closely related sequences. Alignment of CDR3 sequences to IMGT reference sequences was used to assign V, D and J gene segments. For a sequence to be retained, a match of at least six nucleotides to both a V gene segment and a J gene segment was required. Rearrangements were classified as productive when the CDR3 lacked stop codons and remained in frame with V and J, and all other rearrangements were classified as non-productive. CDR3 was defined according to IMGT convention as the region running from the second conserved V-encoded cysteine to the conserved J-encoded phenylalanine. The earlier analysis of about 590 of the donors excluded sequences that lacked an unambiguous match to a single V gene segment. In an earlier analysis of approximately 590 of the donors, V segments were called functional above 56.7% productive rearrangements and were called segregating when the between-donor standard deviation exceeded 5%. A statistical classification framework was built to diagnose cytomegalovirus status from the catalog of TCR beta chain sequences. In a later analysis, V and J genes were assigned by comparing TCR nucleotide sequences against IMGT/GENE-DB human TR gene sequences. The TCRdist pipeline was used in a later analysis to assign CDR3 sequences and most-parsimonious VDJ recombination scenarios. In a later analysis, each TCR beta chain was defined by its CDR3 amino acid sequence together with its V-gene family, and reads lacking a unique V-gene family were excluded. To address suspected cross-contamination and a sequencing artifact, a later analysis removed a few hundred highly shared, low-generation-probability nucleotide sequences. A later analysis calculated a clonal expansion index for each public chain from normalized within-repertoire ranks of inferred template counts. Generation probabilities in a later analysis came from a VDJ recombination model fitted to out-of-frame rearrangements, and those results were checked against IGoR. A later analysis scored TCR-TCR, TCR-HLA and TCR-CMV co-occurrence with hypergeometric tests, applying a repertoire-size bias correction to TCR pairs. False discovery rates were estimated in a later analysis by permuting HLA or CMV assignments 20 times. In a later analysis, co-occurring TCRs were grouped using DBSCAN, with TCRdist sequence similarity added in when clustering inside HLA-allele-positive subsets. Repertoires with fewer than 30,000 or more than 120,000 public chains, plus five repertoires with anomalous nucleotide sharing, were excluded from co-occurrence clustering. Not all clones reach the TCRdb copy of this immuneACCESS table, which keeps in-frame sequences only. Checked studies attribute under half of the gap to unresolved V genes and leave the rest unexplained. D and trimming were read from the DNA, whereas the V and J calls and clone size are those reported in that table. The sample has roughly 100,000 clones on record, around 75% of them singletons. Of the sample, 1% to 1.5% falls within the top ten clones.

The CDR3 covers 16 residues, taking in both the cysteine and the phenylalanine. Only the CDR3 DNA is retained, 48 bases long and in frame from the first base. V sheds 0 bases and J sheds 0 bases, leaving 12 bases between their ends. The germline V gene encodes CDR1 SGDLS and CDR2 YYNGEE. The cohort consisted of 670 or so healthy bone marrow donors. All cohort members were sampled while nominally healthy, although unrecorded immune exposures were likely present. The donor was CMV seronegative and belonged to the group of over 300 seronegative cohort members. Each donor provided a peripheral blood sample, and peripheral blood mononuclear cells were used for TCR beta sequencing. Genomic DNA was extracted from the blood cell samples with the Qiagen DNeasy Blood Extraction Kit. This clone has more than one count but fewer than ten. Its specific antigen is unknown. Base qualities are missing; no much larger clone stands one base away.

The sequence is built from TRBV9 and TRBJ1-1; TRBD1 is a weak D gene call, 6 bases matching. Sequenced material: PBMCs. The sequence was obtained from a man aged 35 to 55 in good health and CMV-seronegative. CDR3 region: CASSVDPGALNTEAFF. The base sequence is TGTGCCAGCAGCGTAGATCCAGGGGCCTTGAACACTGAAGCTTTCTTT. Outside the CDR3, residues come from the reference TRBV9 and TRBJ1-1 proteins, so the full variable domain is: DSGVTQTPKHLITATGQRVTLRCSPRSGDLSVYWYQQSLDQGLQFLIQYYNGEERAKGNILERFSAQQFPDLHSELNLSSLELGDSALYFCASSVDPGALNTEAFFGQGTRLTVV.